Shown below are 9 T cell receptor beta chains from a single sample sequenced in a study of human T cells and chemical hapten exposure. One entry per CDR3 protein, called by TCRdb with MiXCR from the RACE reads. The profile covers around 100,000 distinct CDR3 sequences, with about an eighth appearing a single time and around 3% taken by the ten largest. Noted time point: patch test 2, 6 weeks after DPC sensitization. Regarding treatment: therapeutic diphenylcyclopropenone sensitization with weekly scalp DPC. The specimen was whole blood, collected in connection with sensitization to the hapten diphenylcyclopropenone (DPC). The receptors originated from a woman aged 35 to 49 with alopecia areata. Some clones in this sample may be carry-over from other donors' samples.

This clonotype came up a few times. V usage is TRBV10-3 and J usage is TRBJ2-6, with D tentatively TRBD1 (6 bases). The CDR3 has 16 amino acids. The germline V gene has CDR1 ENHRY and CDR2 SYGVKD. Trimming shortened V by 2 bases and J by 2 bases, and 10 bases separated the two germline ends. The CDR3 spells CAISEQGRAGANVLTF. In DNA form, the CDR3 reads TGTGCCATCAGTGAGCAGGGGCGGGCTGGGGCCAACGTCCTGACTTTC.

There are many counts of this clonotype. CDR3 loop: CASSPDFRTPAPLHF. The CDR3 DNA follows: TGTGCCAGCAGCCCCGATTTCCGGACCCCCGCACCCCTCCACTTT. V gene TRBV5-6 combines with J gene TRBJ1-6, with D unresolved. Deletions cut 4 bases from V and 11 bases from J, with 19 bases between. The CDR3 consists of 15 residues. The germline V gene encodes CDR1 SGHDT and CDR2 YYEEEE.

In DNA, the CDR3 is TGTGCTAGTGGTTTGGGGGACACTAGCAATCAGCCCCAGCATTTT. Translated: CASGLGDTSNQPQHF. This chain uses TRBV12-5 with TRBJ1-5, with D maybe TRBD1 (6 bases). The germline V gene has CDR1 LGHNT and CDR2 FRNRAP. This CDR3 is built from 15 residues. V dropped 1 base and J dropped 0 bases, with 7 bases sitting between them. Filled out from reference TRBV12-5 and TRBJ1-5, the complete variable domain reads DARVTQTPRHKVTEMGQEVTMRCQPILGHNTVFWYRQTMMQGLELLAYFRNRAPLDDSGMPKDRFSAEMPDATLATLKIQPSEPRDSAVYFCASGLGDTSNQPQHFGDGTRLSIL.

This clonotype was counted ten times or more. The J gene is TRBJ2-3, the V gene TRBV11-3, with D possibly being TRBD2 (6 bases). Trimming removed 4 bases at V and 4 bases at J, with 15 bases between. The CDR3 is 15 amino acids. CDR1 and CDR2 from the germline V gene are SGHNT and YENEEA. CDR3 region: CASSSSVSGPDTQYF. In nucleotides, the CDR3 is TGTGCCAGCAGCTCATCTGTTAGCGGCCCAGATACGCAGTATTTT.

The chain employs TRBV4-2 and TRBJ2-7; D gene uncertain. Germline values: CDR1 LGHNA, CDR2 YNFKEQ. The CDR3 contains 12 residues. V was pared by 2 bases and J by 7 bases, with 9 bases between. The CDR3 sequence is CASSQPFGEQYF. The DNA for the CDR3 is TGTGCCAGCAGCCAACCCTTCGGGGAGCAGTACTTC.

The chain uses TRBV7-3 and TRBJ1-6; 9 bases agree with TRBD1. Germline assignment: CDR1 SGHTA and CDR2 FQGTGA. V was pared by 4 bases and J by 10 bases, with 5 bases of the junction left unmatched. CDR3 size: 14 residues. The CDR3 spells CASSSGQGYSPLHF. The CDR3 nucleotides are TGTGCCAGCAGCTCGGGACAGGGTTACTCACCCCTCCACTTT. The full variable domain, rest sourced from reference TRBV7-3 and TRBJ1-6, is GAGVSQTPSNKVTEKGKYVELRCDPISGHTALYWYRQSLGQGPEFLIYFQGTGAADDSGLPNDRFFAVRPEGSVSTLKIQRTERGDSAVYLCASSSGQGYSPLHFGNGTRLTVT.

This clonotype was observed a few times. This chain uses TRBV4-1 with TRBJ2-5; 7 bases agree with TRBD2. In germline, CDR1 is MGHRA, CDR2 YSYEKL. With V trimmed by 4 bases and J by 7 bases, 6 bases remained unmatched. The CDR3 is 13 residues long. Here the CDR3 reads CASSLGLEGTQYF. The DNA of the CDR3 is TGCGCCAGCAGCCTTGGACTAGAGGGGACCCAGTACTTC.

This clonotype was counted a few times. The chain joins TRBV4-3 to TRBJ2-1, with D perhaps TRBD1 or TRBD2 (5 bases each). V lost 5 bases and J lost 2, with 16 bases in between. In germline, CDR1 is LGHNA, CDR2 YSLEER. The CDR3 runs to 16 residues. CDR3 coding DNA: TGCGCCAGCAGCGTCAAAGGTGGGGGTGCCTACAATGAGCAGTTCTTC. It codes for CASSVKGGGAYNEQFF.

The rearrangement links TRBV4-2 to TRBJ2-5, with D perhaps matching TRBD2 (7 bases). The CDR3 contains 16 residues. The V gene lost 4 bases and the J gene lost 2 bases, with 17 bases spanning the gap. The germline V gene encodes CDR1 LGHNA and CDR2 YNFKEQ. CDR3 in amino acids: CASSLGGGAGQETQYF. The CDR3 DNA sequence: TGTGCCAGCAGCCTCGGAGGGGGGGCAGGTCAAGAGACCCAGTACTTC.